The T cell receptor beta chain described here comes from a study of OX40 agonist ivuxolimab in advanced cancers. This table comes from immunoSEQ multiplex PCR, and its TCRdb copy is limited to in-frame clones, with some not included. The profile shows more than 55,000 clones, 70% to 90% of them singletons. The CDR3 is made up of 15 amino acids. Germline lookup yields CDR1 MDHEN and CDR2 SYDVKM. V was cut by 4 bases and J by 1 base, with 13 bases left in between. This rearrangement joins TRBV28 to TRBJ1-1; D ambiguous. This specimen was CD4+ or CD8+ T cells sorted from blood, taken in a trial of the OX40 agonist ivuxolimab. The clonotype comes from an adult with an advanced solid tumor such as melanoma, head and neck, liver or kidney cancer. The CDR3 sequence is CASSSEGAGNTEAFF. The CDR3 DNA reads TGTGCCAGCAGTTCGGAGGGCGCCGGGAACACTGAAGCTTTCTTT.